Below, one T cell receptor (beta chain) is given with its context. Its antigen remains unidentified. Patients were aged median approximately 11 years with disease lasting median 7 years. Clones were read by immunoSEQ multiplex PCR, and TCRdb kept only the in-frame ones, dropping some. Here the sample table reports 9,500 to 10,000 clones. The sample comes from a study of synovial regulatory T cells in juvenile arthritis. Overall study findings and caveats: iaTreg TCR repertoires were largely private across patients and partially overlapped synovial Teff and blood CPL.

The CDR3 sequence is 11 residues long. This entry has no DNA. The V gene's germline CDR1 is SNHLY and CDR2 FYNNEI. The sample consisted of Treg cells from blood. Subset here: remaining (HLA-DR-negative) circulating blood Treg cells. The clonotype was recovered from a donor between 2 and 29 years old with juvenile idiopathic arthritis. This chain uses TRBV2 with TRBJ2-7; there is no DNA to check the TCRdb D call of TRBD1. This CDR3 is CASSEDRAPSF.